These 11 T cell receptor beta chains originate from one sample sequenced in a study of control samples from healthy donors and cancer patients. Here immunoSEQ multiplex PCR was the method, and the copy in TCRdb shows in-frame clones only, minus some. The sample includes some 100,000 clones, 80% to 95% seen only once; the top ten take less than 3.5%. The sequencing input was blood. These TCRs come from a human donor in good health. The donor label of this sample is uncertain.

This chain uses TRBV11-3 with TRBJ2-7, with 9 bases fitting TRBD2. The ends lost 5 bases at V and 8 bases at J; junction bases unmatched: 10. CDR1 and CDR2 from the germline V gene are SGHNT and YENEEA. CDR3 length: 14 amino acids. DNA of the CDR3: TGTGCCAGCAGCATCAGGCGGGGGGGGCTAAAGCAGTACGTC. Its protein is CASSIRRGGLKQYV.

The chain links TRBV29-1 to TRBJ1-5; 9 positions match TRBD1. This CDR3 spans 14 amino acids. Germline V gene lookup returns CDR1 SQVTM and CDR2 ANQGSEA. V shed 1 base, J shed 5 bases, and the junction held 3 bases outside the gene matches. The CDR3 is CSVEGQGDDQPQHF. Written as DNA, the CDR3 is TGCAGCGTTGAAGGACAGGGGGATGATCAGCCCCAGCATTTT.

The chain is built from TRBV12-3 or TRBV12-4 and TRBJ1-3; no clear D. The ends were cut back, 7 bases at V and 10 bases at J, with 17 bases in the middle. The CDR3 totals 13 residues. Here the CDR3 reads CASTIGGFRTIYF. For the CDR3, the DNA is TGTGCCAGCACGATCGGAGGGTTTAGGACCATATATTTT.

V is TRBV13 and J is TRBJ1-3; D is undetermined. CDR1 and CDR2 (germline): PRHDT, FYEKMQ (reference sequence). There are 16 residues in the CDR3. The V and J ends lost 1 base and 1 base respectively, with 11 bases between them. CDR3 region: CASSLEMGISGNTIYF. CDR3 in DNA: TGTGCCAGCAGCTTAGAGATGGGGATTTCTGGAAACACCATATATTTT.

The gene calls are TRBV3-1 (or the pseudogene TRBV3-2) and TRBJ1-1; D is possibly TRBD1 (5 bases). The length of the CDR3 is 14 residues. V gave up 5 bases and J gave up 9 bases, with 19 bases separating them. Germline V gene sequence: CDR1 LGHDT, CDR2 YNNKEL (reference sequence). CDR3 nucleotides: TGTGCCAGCAGCTACTATACCCGGGACGACCAAGCTTTCTTT. Amino acid sequence: CASSYYTRDDQAFF.

This chain links TRBV12-5 with TRBJ1-2; D is undetermined. Germline CDR1 and CDR2: LGHNT and FRNRAP. V lost 1 base and J lost 10, with 10 bases in between. CDR3 length: 12 amino acids. In DNA form, the CDR3 reads TGTGCTAGTGGTTTGGGGGCAGGAGCCTACACCTTC. Its protein is CASGLGAGAYTF.

The chain carries TRBV10-3 and TRBJ1-3; weak D call: TRBD1 (5 bases). Germline values: CDR1 ENHRY, CDR2 SYGVKD. CDR3 length: 17 residues. With 3 bases removed from V and 0 bases from J, the gap between germline ends came to 15 bases. The CDR3 loop is CAISDMGGGSSGNTIYF. The CDR3 DNA sequence: TGTGCCATCAGTGATATGGGCGGGGGTTCCTCTGGAAACACCATATATTTT.

V gene TRBV10-3 combines with J gene TRBJ1-1, with D maybe TRBD1 (6 bases). Germline V gene lookup returns CDR1 ENHRY and CDR2 SYGVKD. V was cut by 3 bases and J by 3 bases, with 11 bases left in between. This CDR3 contains 14 residues. This CDR3 is CAISEGQHYTEAFF. The CDR3 DNA reads TGTGCCATCAGTGAAGGACAGCATTACACTGAAGCTTTCTTT.

The chain combines TRBV6-5 with TRBJ2-7, with 10 bases lining up with TRBD2. Germline CDR1 MNHEY, CDR2 SVGAGI. CDR3 length: 15 residues. The J segment lost 0 bases and the V segment lost 5 bases, leaving 4 bases of the junction unmatched. This CDR3 is CASSPLAGTSYEQYV. CDR3 nucleotides: TGTGCCAGCAGTCCACTAGCGGGGACCTCCTACGAGCAGTACGTC.

V gene TRBV11-2 combines with J gene TRBJ2-2; a possible D gene is TRBD2 (5 bases). The V end lost 4 bases, the J end lost 4 bases, and 10 bases lay between the germline ends. The germline CDR1 and CDR2 sequences are SGHAT and FQNNGV. This CDR3 has 14 amino acids. CDR3 residues: CASSSNEGTGELFF. For the CDR3, the DNA is TGTGCCAGCAGCTCAAATGAGGGCACCGGGGAGCTGTTTTTT.

The J gene is TRBJ2-1, the V gene TRBV7-9; possibly TRBD2 for D (6 bases). V was clipped by 5 bases and J by 3 bases, with 14 bases between them. The V gene's germline CDR1 is SEHNR and CDR2 FQNEAQ (reference sequence). The CDR3 spans 15 residues. The CDR3 reads CASSPYAGIYNEQFF. Here the CDR3 DNA reads TGTGCCAGCAGCCCGTACGCGGGGATCTACAATGAGCAGTTCTTC.